The sequence of this TCR beta chain was determined in a study of cytomegalovirus exposure and HLA in healthy donors. Study-wide results and caveats: A list of 150 or so TCR beta chains associated with cytomegalovirus was given. With DRB1 most and HLA-C fewest, TCR association rates differed between HLA loci in a later analysis.

PCR amplification relied on 60 Vbeta primers (plus 13 Jbeta primers). Original handling: The authors later counted roughly 87 million unique TCR beta chains, 9 million to 14 million of them shared. The data were produced by immunoSEQ multiplex PCR, yet TCRdb's version contains in-frame clones alone and is incomplete. V and J calls and clone size come straight from that table; D and trimming were deduced from the DNA. This sample has about 250,000 clones, with about four fifths found just once. In its sample, this clone was seen a few times. Its specificity is unknown. It was healthy bone marrow donors who served as donors. The germline gives CDR1 MNHEY, CDR2 SMNVEV (reference sequence). Trimming took off 5 bases at V and 8 bases at J, with 18 bases between the two ends. CDR3 length: 14 amino acids.

Sequenced: PBMCs. This sequence originates from a girl aged 2 to 9 in good health and CMV-seronegative. The V and J genes are TRBV27 and TRBJ1-2, with D perhaps matching TRBD1 (5 bases). The CDR3 loop is CASSRDRYHDGYTF. CDR3 nucleotide sequence: TGTGCCAGCAGTCGAGACAGATACCACGACGGCTACACCTTC.